This TCR beta chain was captured in a study of beta chain features in type 1 diabetes. Study overall: Summed over all samples, the examined sorted cells came to 85 million to 140 million. The study's findings and limits: Moderate but significant shortening of TCRB CDR3s was recorded in all four CD4+ subsets from Type 1 diabetes patients.

Expressed TCRB transcripts got sequenced, as all isolated RNA was reverse transcribed. The average output of naive, central memory and regulatory T cell samples was several million reads. Profiling relied on immunoSEQ multiplex PCR, and the TCRdb table lists in-frame clones only, not all of them. This table holds around 100,000 clones, under 30% found once. A note on this clone: Its antigen is still unknown.

The V gene lost 5 bases and the J gene lost 4 bases, with 10 bases spanning the gap. The length of the CDR3 is 13 residues. Germline V gene lookup returns CDR1 MNHNY and CDR2 SVGAGI (reference sequence). The sequence was obtained from a woman younger than 35 with type 1 diabetes. Sequencing was carried out using central memory CD4+ T cells from blood. This chain links TRBV6-6 with TRBJ2-3; D might be TRBD2 (6 bases). CDR3 protein: CASSQPGADTQYF. CDR3 in DNA: TGTGCCAGCAGTCAACCGGGGGCAGATACGCAGTATTTT.